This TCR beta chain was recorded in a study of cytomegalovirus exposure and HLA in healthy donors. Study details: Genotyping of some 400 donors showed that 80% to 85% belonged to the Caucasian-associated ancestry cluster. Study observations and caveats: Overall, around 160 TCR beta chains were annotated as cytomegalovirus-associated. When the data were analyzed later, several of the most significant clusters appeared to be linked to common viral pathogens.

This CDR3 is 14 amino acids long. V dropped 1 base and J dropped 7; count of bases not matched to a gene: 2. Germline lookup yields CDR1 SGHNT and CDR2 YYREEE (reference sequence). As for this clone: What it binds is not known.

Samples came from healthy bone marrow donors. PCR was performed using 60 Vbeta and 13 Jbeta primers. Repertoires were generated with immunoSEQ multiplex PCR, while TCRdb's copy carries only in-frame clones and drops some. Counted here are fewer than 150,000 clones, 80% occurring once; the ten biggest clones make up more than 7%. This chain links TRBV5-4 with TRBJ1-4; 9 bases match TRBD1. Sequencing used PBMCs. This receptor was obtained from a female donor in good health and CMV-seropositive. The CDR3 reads CASSLRTGAEKLFF. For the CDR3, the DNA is TGTGCCAGCAGCTTGAGGACAGGGGCTGAAAAACTGTTTTTT.